Presented here are 21 T cell receptor beta chains from one specimen sequenced in a study of cytomegalovirus exposure and HLA in healthy donors. Libraries were prepared by immunoSEQ multiplex PCR; TCRdb keeps only in-frame clonotypes and omits some of them. The sample lists around 86,000 clones, around 93% occurring once. Sequenced: PBMCs. These TCRs come from a woman in her twenties or thirties in good health and CMV-seropositive.

This sequence joins TRBV6-5 and TRBJ2-5; D might be TRBD1 (5 bases). The CDR3 has 11 residues. The germline gives CDR1 MNHEY, CDR2 SVGAGI. V dropped 8 bases and J dropped 5 bases, with 9 bases sitting between them. In nucleotides, the CDR3 is TGTGCCAGCTCAGGGATGGAGACCCAGTACTTC. This encodes CASSGMETQYF.

The gene calls are TRBV5-1 and TRBJ1-2; maybe TRBD1 (6 bases). Germline V gene lookup returns CDR1 SGHRS and CDR2 YFSETQ. The CDR3 has 13 residues. V lost 4 bases and J lost 4, with 11 bases in between. DNA of the CDR3: TGCGCCAGCAGCCTCGGACAGTCCTATGGCTACACCTTC. The encoded protein is CASSLGQSYGYTF.

The V gene is TRBV5-6, the J gene TRBJ2-7, with TRBD2 matching 8 bases. The CDR3 extends over 14 amino acids. Per the germline V gene, CDR1 is SGHDT and CDR2 is YYEEEE. J lost 4 bases, V lost 5 bases, and 8 bases had no gene match. CDR3 DNA: TGTGCCAGCAGGACAGCGGGAGCGGTTTACGAGCAGTACTTC. Translation: CASRTAGAVYEQYF.

DNA for the CDR3: TGTGCCTGGAGTTCATGGACTAGCGGGAGCTACGAGCAGTACTTC. Its translation: CAWSSWTSGSYEQYF. The rearrangement uses TRBV30 and TRBJ2-7; 13 positions agree with TRBD2. This CDR3 has 15 amino acids. Per the germline V gene, CDR1 is GTSNPN and CDR2 is SVGIG (reference sequence). Germline trimming cut 2 bases from V and 3 bases from J; bases unmatched to any gene: 4.

The gene calls are TRBV19 and TRBJ1-1; 9 nucleotides line up with TRBD1. The CDR3 has 14 amino acids. CDR1 and CDR2 (germline): LNHDA, SQIVND (reference sequence). V shed 4 bases, J shed 5 bases, and the junction held 5 bases outside the gene matches. The CDR3 coding sequence is TGTGCCAGTAGTAGCGTGGGACAGGGAACTGAAGCTTTCTTT. Encoded protein: CASSSVGQGTEAFF.

Here the CDR3 DNA reads TGTGCCAGCAGCCCCTCACGCGTTCGTTCGGAGACCCAGTACTTC. Translating it yields CASSPSRVRSETQYF. This chain joins TRBV6-5 and TRBJ2-5; D remains ambiguous. The CDR3 spans 15 residues. Per the germline V gene, CDR1 is MNHEY and CDR2 is SVGAGI. The germline V and J ends were trimmed by 6 bases and 5 bases, with 19 bases remaining between them.

The J gene is TRBJ1-1, the V gene TRBV29-1; D ambiguous. Germline loops: CDR1 SQVTM, CDR2 ANQGSEA. V was pared by 4 bases and J by 11 bases, with 14 bases between. The CDR3 has 11 residues. The CDR3 nucleotides are TGCAGCGTTGCGACACCGCAATTGGCTTTCTTT. This translates into CSVATPQLAFF.

This rearrangement joins TRBV2 to TRBJ2-3; no clear D. The length of the CDR3 is 14 residues. The V gene's germline CDR1 is SNHLY and CDR2 FYNNEI. Trimming shortened V by 5 bases and J by 3 bases, and 12 bases separated the two germline ends. CDR3 protein: CASSQMMETDTQYF. The CDR3, as DNA: TGTGCCAGCAGTCAAATGATGGAGACAGATACGCAGTATTTT.

The chain carries TRBV30 and TRBJ2-6; the match to TRBD1 covers 8 bases. In germline, CDR1 is GTSNPN, CDR2 SVGIG (reference sequence). This CDR3 contains 17 residues. CDR3 in amino acids: CAIINGQGHSGANVLTF. CDR3 nucleotide sequence: TGTGCTATCATCAATGGACAGGGCCACTCTGGGGCCAACGTCCTGACTTTC.

This chain links TRBV10-3 with TRBJ2-1, with TRBD2 identical over 9 bases. Trimming at V came to 6 bases and at J to 2 bases, leaving 11 bases not matched to a gene. Germline V gene lookup returns CDR1 ENHRY and CDR2 SYGVKD. CDR3 length: 17 amino acids. CDR3 sequence: CAIRGGDLAGPYNEQFF. The CDR3 region has the DNA TGTGCCATCAGGGGGGGGGACCTAGCGGGACCCTACAATGAGCAGTTCTTC.

The count of this clone is one. The chain joins TRBV7-6 to TRBJ2-7; weak D call: TRBD1 (6 bases). V lost 3 bases and J 1 base, leaving 13 bases between the germline ends. Germline loops: CDR1 SGHVS, CDR2 FNYEAQ. The CDR3 length is 15 residues. The CDR3 nucleotides read TGTGCCAGCAGCTTGGGGGCAGGGGAGTCCTACGAGCAGTACTTC. Its translation: CASSLGAGESYEQYF.

V and J are TRBV27 and TRBJ2-7; no clear D. Germline CDR1 is MNHEY and CDR2 is SMNVEV (reference sequence). Trimming removed 3 bases from V and 0 bases from J, with 6 bases in between. This CDR3 region has 13 residues. Here the CDR3 DNA reads TGTGCCAGCAGTTTTAGTGGCTCCTACGAGCAGTACTTC. Translation gives CASSFSGSYEQYF.

This clone was seen only once. The chain couples TRBV7-8 to TRBJ1-2; possible D gene TRBD1, 5 bases. CDR1 and CDR2 (germline): SGHVS, FQNEAQ. With 3 bases removed from V and 7 bases from J, the gap between germline ends came to 15 bases. The CDR3 has 14 amino acids. Here the CDR3 DNA reads TGTGCCAGCAGCTTGCTAGAAGGGGCTGGTGGCTACACCTTC. Amino acids: CASSLLEGAGGYTF.

The CDR3 DNA reads TGCGCCAGCAGCCCGGACACTTGGGGTGGCTACACCTTC. The encoded protein is CASSPDTWGGYTF. The chain couples TRBV5-1 to TRBJ1-2; D is perhaps TRBD1 (5 bases). Germline loops: CDR1 SGHRS, CDR2 YFSETQ. The germline V and J ends were trimmed by 4 bases and 7 bases, with 14 bases remaining between them. CDR3 length: 13 amino acids.

The V gene is TRBV15, the J gene TRBJ2-7, with D perhaps matching TRBD2 (6 bases). Deletions cut 3 bases from V and 7 bases from J, with 19 bases between. In germline, CDR1 is LNHNV, CDR2 YYDKDF (reference sequence). This CDR3 contains 15 residues. This CDR3 is CATSSFGRLAEEQYF. CDR3 DNA: TGTGCCACCAGCAGTTTTGGGAGGTTGGCTGAGGAGCAGTACTTC. The entire variable domain, with the rest obtained from reference TRBV15 and TRBJ2-7, is as follows: DAMVIQNPRYQVTQFGKPVTLSCSQTLNHNVMYWYQQKSSQAPKLLFHYYDKDFNNEADTPDNFQSRRPNTSFCFLDIRSPGLGDTAMYLCATSSFGRLAEEQYFGPGTRLTVT.

This rearrangement joins TRBV23-1 to TRBJ2-7, with D maybe TRBD1 (7 bases). TRBV23-1 is noted as an ORF with a role that remains uncertain. The CDR3 length is 16 residues. V was shortened by 6 bases and J by 0 bases, with 18 bases between the two germline ends. The CDR3 sequence: CASSPAGRGVSYEQYF. The CDR3 coding sequence is TGCGCCAGCAGCCCAGCGGGCAGGGGGGTCTCCTACGAGCAGTACTTC.

The rearrangement uses TRBV28 and TRBJ1-3; D unresolved. CDR3 length: 16 amino acids. Trimming shortened V by 6 bases and J by 0 bases, and 15 bases separated the two germline ends. CDR1 and CDR2 from the germline V gene are MDHEN and SYDVKM. The CDR3 bases are TGTGCCAGCAGCCCCTCGGGTCCCCTCTCTGGAAACACCATATATTTT. It specifies CASSPSGPLSGNTIYF.

The chain combines TRBV5-4 with TRBJ2-2; D might be TRBD2 (5 bases). The CDR3 spans 15 residues. Germline loops: CDR1 SGHNT, CDR2 YYREEE (reference sequence). Trimming cost V 0 bases and J 6 bases, with 12 bases left between them. CDR3 nucleotide sequence: TGTGCCAGCAGCTTGGGGACTCGAGGGTCCGGGGAGCTGTTTTTT. Its protein product is CASSLGTRGSGELFF. Based on the CDR3 plus reference TRBV5-4 and TRBJ2-2, the full variable domain is ETGVTQSPTHLIKTRGQQVTLRCSSQSGHNTVSWYQQALGQGPQFIFQYYREEENGRGNFPPRFSGLQFPNYSSELNVNALELDDSALYLCASSLGTRGSGELFFGEGSRLTVL.

The chain combines TRBV7-9 with TRBJ2-5, with TRBD2 matching 7 bases. The germline gives CDR1 SEHNR, CDR2 FQNEAQ (reference sequence). The CDR3 extends over 15 amino acids. V lost 3 bases and J lost 1; bases outside the gene matches: 5. The CDR3 region has the DNA TGTGCCAGCAGCTTCTTTTCTAGCGGCCAAGAGACCCAGTACTTC. As protein: CASSFFSSGQETQYF.

The V and J genes are TRBV19 and TRBJ1-5, with D unresolved. V lost 6 bases to trimming and J lost 9 bases, with 15 bases between them. Per germline, CDR1 LNHDA and CDR2 SQIVND (reference sequence). The CDR3 runs to 13 residues. Written as DNA, the CDR3 is TGTGCCAGTAGCCGGTCTAACGGAGGGCCCCAGCATTTT. Translation: CASSRSNGGPQHF.

The chain joins TRBV18 to TRBJ1-5; D unclear. Germline V gene sequence: CDR1 KGHSH, CDR2 LQKENI. Trimming pared 3 bases from V and 4 bases from J, leaving 7 bases between. This CDR3 has 13 residues. As DNA, the CDR3 is TGTGCCAGCTCACCGTCATTTAATCAGCCCCAGCATTTT. Its translation is CASSPSFNQPQHF.